The rows below give T cell receptor beta chains drawn from one sample of a study of T cell responses to AZD1222 COVID-19 vaccine. Assay: immunoSEQ multiplex PCR; the TCRdb copy retains only in-frame clones and omits some. The table has 86,000 or so clones, about 93% seen once; the top ten hold 4.5% to 5.5%. Sequences were derived from peripheral blood, sampled on day 0 of MenACWY control vaccination. The receptors stem from an adult in good health. CDR3s include the opening cysteine and the closing phenylalanine or tryptophan. The D gene is left open where the match is weak. A row's size may be missing; if present it is once, few, many or a size class.

abundance	v_gene	d_gene	j_gene	CDR3aa	CDR3nt
-	TRBV15	-	TRBJ1-1	CATTRDRRNTEAFF	TGTGCCACCACCCGGGACCGCAGGAACACTGAAGCTTTCTTT
-	TRBV6-4	-	TRBJ1-2	CASSDEGSRGYTF	TGTGCCAGCAGTGACGAGGGGAGCCGCGGCTACACCTTC
-	TRBV11-2	TRBD2	TRBJ2-7	CASSVGTSGRDEQYF	TGTGCCAGCAGCGTCGGGACTAGCGGGAGGGACGAGCAGTACTTC
-	TRBV5-1	-	TRBJ2-1	CASSSETNEQFF	TGCGCCAGCAGCTCTGAAACGAATGAGCAGTTCTTC
-	TRBV5-5	-	TRBJ1-1	CASRYREGFTEAFF	TGTGCCAGCAGATATCGGGAGGGTTTCACTGAAGCTTTCTTT
-	TRBV6-5	-	TRBJ2-2	CASSPRTDQSGELFF	TGTGCCAGCAGTCCACGGACAGATCAAAGCGGGGAGCTGTTTTTT
-	TRBV27	-	TRBJ2-1	CASSSPLGAWNNEQFF	TGTGCCAGCAGTTCCCCTCTAGGGGCATGGAACAATGAGCAGTTCTTC
-	TRBV19	-	TRBJ2-2	CASSIEPWDANTGELFF	TGTGCCAGTAGTATAGAGCCATGGGACGCAAACACCGGGGAGCTGTTTTTT
-	TRBV7-2	-	TRBJ2-1	CASSPEARAYEQFF	TGTGCCAGCAGCCCCGAGGCTCGCGCGTATGAGCAGTTCTTC
few	TRBV28	-	TRBJ1-5	CASSLGVAVLNQPQHF	TGTGCCAGCAGTTTAGGGGTTGCGGTCCTCAATCAGCCCCAGCATTTT
-	TRBV21-1	-	TRBJ1-2	CASSKRGEHGYTF	TGTGCCAGCAGCAAGCGGGGCGAGCATGGCTACACCTTC
-	TRBV19	-	TRBJ2-1	CASKGRDNEQFF	TGTGCCTCTAAGGGCAGAGACAATGAGCAGTTCTTC
-	TRBV4-3	TRBD1	TRBJ1-2	CASSPGQGSNYGYTF	TGCGCCAGCAGCCCCGGACAGGGGAGTAACTATGGCTACACCTTC
-	TRBV6-5	-	TRBJ1-5	CASSYSRTGGNQPQHF	TGTGCCAGCAGTTACTCAAGAACAGGAGGCAATCAGCCCCAGCATTTT
-	TRBV24-1	TRBD1	TRBJ1-1	CATSDSGQGASTEAFF	TGTGCCACCAGTGATTCCGGACAGGGGGCTAGCACTGAAGCTTTCTTT
-	TRBV29-1	-	TRBJ1-2	CSVESTGRGYGYTF	TGCAGCGTTGAATCAACGGGCAGGGGTTATGGCTACACCTTC
-	TRBV24-1	TRBD1	TRBJ2-1	CATSDPGQANEQFF	TGTGCCACCAGTGATCCCGGACAGGCCAATGAGCAGTTCTTC
-	TRBV14	TRBD1	TRBJ1-1	CASSQARTGEFGTEAFF	TGTGCCAGCAGCCAAGCTCGGACAGGGGAGTTTGGCACTGAAGCTTTCTTT
-	TRBV6-2/TRBV6-3	-	TRBJ1-5	CASSGGDRNQPQHF	TGTGCCAGCAGCGGAGGGGATAGAAATCAGCCCCAGCATTTT
-	TRBV5-5	-	TRBJ2-2	CASSWIESGELFF	TGTGCCAGCAGCTGGATTGAGTCCGGGGAGCTGTTTTTT
-	TRBV2	-	TRBJ2-1	CASSESRYNEQFF	TGTGCCAGCAGTGAAAGCCGGTACAATGAGCAGTTCTTC
-	TRBV30	TRBD2	TRBJ2-1	CAWREGRDPYNEQFF	TGTGCCTGGAGGGAGGGGAGGGATCCCTACAATGAGCAGTTCTTC
-	TRBV6-5	-	TRBJ1-2	CARGSPFEDGYTF	TGTGCCAGGGGTTCACCCTTCGAGGATGGCTACACCTTC
-	TRBV6-2/TRBV6-3	TRBD2	TRBJ2-1	CASSQRDNNEQFF	TGTGCCAGCAGCCAGCGGGATAACAATGAGCAGTTCTTC
-	TRBV7-2	-	TRBJ2-7	CASSFGLSQYEQYF	TGTGCCAGCAGCTTTGGACTAAGCCAATACGAGCAGTACTTC
-	TRBV6-5	-	TRBJ1-6	CASSLQGSYNSPLHF	TGTGCCAGCAGTCTACAGGGCTCCTATAATTCACCCCTCCACTTT
-	TRBV7-2	-	TRBJ2-2	CASSSRTSGELFF	TGTGCCAGCAGCTCCCGGACCTCCGGGGAGCTGTTTTTT
once	TRBV6-5	TRBD1	TRBJ1-5	CASSRDRETNQPQHF	TGTGCCAGCAGTAGGGACAGGGAGACGAATCAGCCCCAGCATTTT
-	TRBV21-1	-	TRBJ2-7	CASTLKSPRDRTSPSYEQYF	TGTGCCAGCACCCTAAAAAGCCCCAGAGACAGGACGAGCCCCTCGTACGAGCAGTACTTC
-	TRBV9	TRBD2	TRBJ2-1	CASSVGTSGINEQFF	TGTGCCAGCAGCGTAGGTACTAGCGGGATCAATGAGCAGTTCTTC
once	TRBV18	-	TRBJ1-3	CASVNREDTIYF	TGTGCCAGCGTAAACAGGGAGGACACCATATATTTT
-	TRBV6-5	TRBD1	TRBJ1-5	CASSPGTGSNQPQHF	TGTGCCAGCAGTCCTGGGACAGGGAGCAATCAGCCCCAGCATTTT
-	TRBV27	-	TRBJ2-5	CASGQGQETQYF	TGTGCCAGCGGTCAGGGCCAAGAGACCCAGTACTTC
-	TRBV6-5	-	TRBJ1-1	CASSYRGPTEAFF	TGTGCCAGCAGTTATCGGGGGCCCACTGAAGCTTTCTTT
-	TRBV6-9	TRBD2	TRBJ2-1	CASSYDSGSRDEQFF	TGTGCCAGCAGTTATGATAGCGGGAGTAGGGATGAGCAGTTCTTC
once	TRBV7-9	-	TRBJ2-5	CASSLSLNGQETQYF	TGTGCCAGCAGCTTAAGTCTGAATGGCCAAGAGACCCAGTACTTC
-	TRBV11-2	-	TRBJ2-7	CASSLGQGFYEQYF	TGTGCCAGCAGCTTAGGGCAGGGCTTTTACGAGCAGTACTTC
-	TRBV20-1	-	TRBJ1-5	CSASSVGDQPQHF	TGCAGTGCTAGTTCAGTAGGGGATCAGCCCCAGCATTTT
-	TRBV11-2	-	TRBJ2-7	CASSWVVSYEQYF	TGTGCCAGCAGCTGGGTGGTTTCCTACGAGCAGTACTTC
-	TRBV29-1	TRBD1	TRBJ2-3	CSGTGGEVTDTQYF	TGCAGCGGGACAGGGGGCGAGGTGACAGATACGCAGTATTTT
-	TRBV7-3	-	TRBJ1-1	CASSLGGVTEAFF	TGTGCCAGCAGCTTAGGGGGCGTTACTGAAGCTTTCTTT
-	TRBV7-9	-	TRBJ1-2	CASTLGELSYYGYTF	TGTGCCAGTACCCTCGGAGAGCTCAGCTACTATGGCTACACCTTC
-	TRBV10-3	TRBD1	TRBJ1-2	CAISSDRDGYTF	TGTGCCATCAGTTCAGACAGGGATGGCTACACCTTC
-	TRBV30	-	TRBJ1-5	CAWSKETGRASQPQHF	TGTGCCTGGAGCAAGGAAACAGGGCGAGCGTCTCAGCCCCAGCATTTT
-	TRBV27	-	TRBJ2-3	CASSRERTDTQYF	TGTGCCAGCAGTAGGGAGAGGACGGATACGCAGTATTTT
once	TRBV19	-	TRBJ2-3	CAPRRGTDTQYF	TGTGCTCCTAGGAGGGGCACAGATACGCAGTATTTT
-	TRBV12-3/TRBV12-4	-	TRBJ1-4	CASAEANEKLFF	TGTGCCAGCGCGGAGGCTAATGAAAAACTGTTTTTT
-	TRBV7-7	-	TRBJ1-4	CASSLGWDEKLFF	TGTGCTAGCAGCTTAGGTTGGGATGAAAAACTGTTTTTT
once	TRBV6-1	TRBD1	TRBJ1-5	CASSEAGGSQPQHF	TGTGCCAGCAGTGAAGCAGGGGGCAGTCAGCCCCAGCATTTT